This passage covers 27 T cell receptor beta chains from one sample sequenced in a study of T cells after yellow fever vaccination (dated by TCRdb to between 2018 and 2021). The sample's treatment or condition, from its label and the paper: live attenuated yellow fever vaccine strain. Library creation used 5' RACE. These reads were obtained on an Illumina HiSeq 2500. TCRdb ran its own pipeline on the public reads, namely fastp trimming at Q25 and MiXCR clone calling, and kept in-frame beta chains. Rows are unified per CDR3 protein, each entry keeping the most common DNA and genes. Across this sample there are about 550,000 distinct CDR3 sequences, with roughly 19% seen only once. About 13% of the sample rests with the top ten. Here the sequenced sample was PBMCs, taken 15 days after the yellow fever booster vaccination. The source of these receptors is a man under 40 who received the YFV17D yellow fever vaccine.

This clonotype was counted at least ten times. One junction end does not reproduce the germline sequence, and a read error may be involved. The chain uses TRBV20-1 and TRBJ2-1, with D possibly matching TRBD2 (5 bases). The CDR3 spans 14 residues. From germline, CDR1 is DFQATT and CDR2 SNEGSKA (reference sequence). The CDR3 is CSARDGERVNEQFF. As DNA, the CDR3 is TGCAGTGCCAGAGACGGGGAAAGGGTCAATGAGCAGTTCTTC.

The rearrangement uses TRBV27 and TRBJ2-3, with TRBD1 identical over 8 bases. V lost 5 bases and J lost 4; bases outside the gene matches: 14. Per the germline V gene, CDR1 is MNHEY and CDR2 is SMNVEV (reference sequence). This CDR3 has 17 residues. CDR3 coding DNA: TGTGCCAGCAGTCGACGGACAGGGAATGATCCCGCAGATACGCAGTATTTT. It is translated as CASSRRTGNDPADTQYF.

This clonotype was seen a handful of times. Here the CDR3 reads CASSSRTSPDTQYF. In DNA, the CDR3 is TGTGCCAGCAGCTCTCGGACCAGCCCAGATACGCAGTATTTT. This sequence joins TRBV7-2 and TRBJ2-3; D uncertain. CDR1 SGHTA and CDR2 FQGNSA come from the germline V gene. Trimming removed 4 bases at V and 4 bases at J, with 12 bases between. The CDR3 length is 14 residues.

This clonotype was detected only a few times. The chain combines TRBV27 with TRBJ2-7; maybe TRBD2 (5 bases). This CDR3 contains 12 residues. The germline V gene has CDR1 MNHEY and CDR2 SMNVEV (reference sequence). Trimming removed 7 bases from V and 4 bases from J, with 11 bases in between. Here the CDR3 DNA reads TGTGCCAGCATGGGAGATGGGTACGAGCAGTACTTC. Protein: CASMGDGYEQYF.

CDR3 coding DNA: TGTGCCAGCAGCTACCAAGGGACATCCGATACGCAGTATTTT. It is translated as CASSYQGTSDTQYF. V gene TRBV5-6 combines with J gene TRBJ2-3; weak D call: TRBD1 (6 bases). Trimming took 3 bases from V and 6 from J, leaving 14 bases between them. Germline V gene data show CDR1 as SGHDT and CDR2 as YYEEEE. This CDR3 has 14 residues.

The chain combines TRBV1 with TRBJ2-2; the D segment call TRBD2 is taken from the table without a DNA check. TRBV1 is deemed a pseudogene. The CDR3 extends over 16 amino acids. CDR3 DNA: TGCACCAGCAGCCCAGATCGACTAGGGAACACCGGGGAGCTGTTTTTT. This gives the protein CTSSPDRLGNTGELFF.

This clonotype was observed a handful of times. This CDR3 fails to terminate in the conserved phenylalanine or tryptophan, so it likely reflects a read error. No DNA is shown, since the ends of the CDR3 on it are uncertain; the CDR3 is the one TCRdb lists. V is TRBV21-1 and J is TRBJ2-7; TRBD2 is the table's D call, not checked against the DNA. TRBV21-1 is reported as a pseudogene. The CDR3 is made up of 8 amino acids, end residues included. The CDR3 spells CASSKTAG.

This clonotype has more than one count but fewer than ten. The chain links TRBV5-6 to TRBJ1-1; D unresolved. The CDR3 is 14 amino acids. Between the trimmed V and J ends, which lost 0 bases and 3 bases, there was a span of 9 bases. CDR1 and CDR2 from the germline V gene are SGHDT and YYEEEE. The CDR3 loop is CASSLVGMYTEAFF. As DNA, the CDR3 is TGTGCCAGCAGCTTGGTAGGAATGTACACTGAAGCTTTCTTT. Drawing the rest from reference TRBV5-6 and TRBJ1-1, the complete variable domain is DAGVTQSPTHLIKTRGQQVTLRCSPKSGHDTVSWYQQALGQGPQFIFQYYEEEERQRGNFPDRFSGHQFPNYSSELNVNALLLGDSALYLCASSLVGMYTEAFFGQGTRLTVV.

In this sample, this clonotype turned up once. The chain combines TRBV7-9 with TRBJ2-7, with TRBD1 matching over 11 bases. This CDR3 comprises 17 residues. In germline, CDR1 is SEHNR, CDR2 FQNEAQ (reference sequence). V trimming: 6 bases; J trimming: 0 bases; junction bases outside the gene matches: 10. The CDR3 sequence is CASSRWTGTGGSYEQYF. Written as DNA, the CDR3 is TGTGCCAGCAGTCGCTGGACCGGGACAGGGGGCTCCTACGAGCAGTACTTC.

This chain connects TRBV7-9 to TRBJ2-5; 7 bases match TRBD1. V lost 4 bases and J lost 4; bases outside the gene matches: 9. The length of the CDR3 is 15 residues. Germline V lookup: CDR1 SEHNR, CDR2 FQNEAQ (reference sequence). CDR3 coding DNA: TGTGCCAGCAGCTCCGACAGGGATACTAGAGAGACCCAGTACTTC. Its translation: CASSSDRDTRETQYF.

The rearrangement links TRBV12-3 or TRBV12-4 to TRBJ1-1; 8 bases line up with TRBD1. V lost 6 bases and J lost 5; bases outside the gene matches: 11. This CDR3 is built from 15 residues. CDR3 in amino acids: CASSSPTGGGTEAFF. Here the CDR3 DNA reads TGTGCCAGCAGCTCACCTACAGGGGGTGGTACTGAAGCTTTCTTT.

This chain joins TRBV29-1 and TRBJ2-1; D possibly corresponds to TRBD2 (5 bases). Germline CDR1 reads SQVTM; CDR2 reads ANQGSEA. Trimming cost V 3 bases and J 4 bases, with 10 bases left between them. CDR3 size: 13 residues. CDR3 nucleotides: TGCAGCGTTGAGCTCGGGAATTACAATGAGCAGTTCTTC. Encoded protein: CSVELGNYNEQFF.

This clonotype showed up just a few times. The CDR3 bases are TGTGCCAGCAGCCAGCGGGGGACTAGCACTCTCTACGAGCAGTACTTC. The encoded protein is CASSQRGTSTLYEQYF. The chain has TRBV3-1 and TRBJ2-7, with 9 bases lining up with TRBD2. Unmatched junction bases numbered 9, after V lost 3 bases and J lost 3 bases. CDR3 length: 16 residues. Germline values: CDR1 LGHDT, CDR2 YNNKEL (reference sequence).

The chain uses TRBV30 and TRBJ2-1; D gene unclear. Per the germline V gene, CDR1 is GTSNPN and CDR2 is SVGIG (reference sequence). The CDR3 sequence is 11 residues long. V shed 5 bases and J shed 2 bases, with 4 bases lying between them. The CDR3: CAWAAYNEQFF. In DNA form, the CDR3 reads TGTGCCTGGGCAGCCTACAATGAGCAGTTCTTC.

J is TRBJ2-7 and V is TRBV7-2, with D possibly TRBD1 on 6 matching bases. This CDR3 is 14 amino acids long. Deletions cut 0 bases from V and 3 bases from J, with 9 bases between. Germline V gene data show CDR1 as SGHTA and CDR2 as FQGNSA. The CDR3 sequence is CASSLAQGVYEQYF. Written as DNA, the CDR3 is TGTGCCAGCAGCTTAGCACAGGGAGTCTACGAGCAGTACTTC. Combining the CDR3 with reference TRBV7-2 and TRBJ2-7 gives the whole variable domain GAGVSQSPSNKVTEKGKDVELRCDPISGHTALYWYRQSLGQGLEFLIYFQGNSAPDKSGLPSDRFSAERTGGSVSTLTIQRTQQEDSAVYLCASSLAQGVYEQYFGPGTRLTVT.

This chain uses TRBV20-1 with TRBJ2-7, with unresolved D. The germline CDR1 and CDR2 sequences are DFQATT and SNEGSKA (reference sequence). CDR3 length equals 12 residues. V was clipped by 1 base and J by 5 bases, with 9 bases between them. CDR3 sequence: CSARGLVNEQYF. DNA for the CDR3: TGCAGTGCTAGAGGGCTAGTCAACGAGCAGTACTTC.

The rearrangement joins TRBV28 to TRBJ2-1; the D is unclear. Germline V gene sequence: CDR1 MDHEN, CDR2 SYDVKM. Trimming shortened V by 1 base and J by 0 bases, and 10 bases separated the two germline ends. CDR3 length: 16 amino acids. CDR3 loop: CASSLFAWSSYNEQFF. The DNA for the CDR3 is TGTGCCAGCAGTTTATTTGCGTGGAGCTCCTACAATGAGCAGTTCTTC. Supplemented by reference TRBV28 and TRBJ2-1, the full variable domain reads DVKVTQSSRYLVKRTGEKVFLECVQDMDHENMFWYRQDPGLGLRLIYFSYDVKMKEKGDIPEGYSVSREKKERFSLILESASTNQTSMYLCASSLFAWSSYNEQFFGPGTRLTVL.

This clonotype was seen a few times. This chain uses TRBV5-5 with TRBJ2-3; TRBD1 is a possible D gene (6 bases). Per the germline V gene, CDR1 is SGHKS and CDR2 is YYEKEE (reference sequence). The germline V and J ends were trimmed by 4 bases and 4 bases, with 10 bases remaining between them. The CDR3 contains 13 residues. The CDR3 DNA reads as TGTGCCAGCAGCATGGGGGCCCCAGATACGCAGTATTTT. As protein: CASSMGAPDTQYF.

This chain links TRBV20-1 with TRBJ2-7; TRBD1 agrees at 7 bases. Germline CDR1 DFQATT, CDR2 SNEGSKA (reference sequence). Unmatched junction bases numbered 8, after V lost 3 bases and J lost 0 bases. The CDR3 spans 15 residues. The CDR3 region has the DNA TGCAGTGCTAGCAGGACAGGCATGAACTCCTACGAGCAGTACTTC. Translation: CSASRTGMNSYEQYF.

This chain uses TRBV10-2 with TRBJ2-3; 7 nucleotides line up with TRBD2. The length of the CDR3 is 14 residues. Germline lookup yields CDR1 WSHSY and CDR2 SAAADI. J lost 6 bases, V lost 11 bases, and 14 bases had no gene match. CDR3 coding DNA: TGCGCCGTCCGGACTGCGGGGGAGGGGGATACGCAGTATTTT. Translating gives CAVRTAGEGDTQYF.

The V and J genes are TRBV20-1 and TRBJ2-7; TRBD1 is a possible D gene (6 bases). Germline lookup yields CDR1 DFQATT and CDR2 SNEGSKA (reference sequence). Trimming left V 3 bases short and J 4 bases short, with 16 bases between. The length of the CDR3 is 14 residues. DNA for the CDR3: TGCAGTGCTAGGATGCAGGGGATAGGGTACGAGCAGTACTTC. Translation gives CSARMQGIGYEQYF.

This clonotype occurred a few times. The CDR3 region is CASSHPGGGPGTEAFF. CDR3 bases: TGTGCCAGCAGCCACCCCGGTGGGGGGCCGGGCACTGAAGCTTTCTTT. The chain employs TRBV11-2 and TRBJ1-1; D might be TRBD1 (6 bases). This CDR3 spans 16 amino acids. V lost 5 bases and J 4 bases, leaving 20 bases between the germline ends. The germline gives CDR1 SGHAT, CDR2 FQNNGV.

This clonotype occurred a few times. The J gene is TRBJ2-1, the V gene TRBV7-8; 7 bases map to TRBD1. The CDR3 runs to 14 residues. V gave up 3 bases and J gave up 14 bases; unmatched junction bases: 13. Germline values: CDR1 SGHVS, CDR2 FQNEAQ. The CDR3 reads CASSFDRDKREEFF. The CDR3 region has the DNA TGTGCCAGCAGCTTTGACAGGGACAAAAGGGAAGAGTTCTTC.

This clonotype was counted a single time. This sequence joins TRBV5-4 and TRBJ2-7, with D tentatively TRBD1 or TRBD2 (6 bases each). The CDR3 runs 16 residues. Germline V gene lookup returns CDR1 SGHNT and CDR2 YYREEE (reference sequence). V was shortened by 0 bases and J by 1 base, with 14 bases between the two germline ends. The CDR3 region is CASSLAGAFPSYEQYF. The CDR3 nucleotides read TGTGCCAGCAGCTTGGCGGGGGCCTTCCCTTCCTACGAGCAGTACTTC. The full variable domain, with the rest looked up from reference TRBV5-4 and TRBJ2-7, is ETGVTQSPTHLIKTRGQQVTLRCSSQSGHNTVSWYQQALGQGPQFIFQYYREEENGRGNFPPRFSGLQFPNYSSELNVNALELDDSALYLCASSLAGAFPSYEQYFGPGTRLTVT.

V gene TRBV29-1 combines with J gene TRBJ2-2; possible D gene TRBD2, 5 bases. The CDR3 covers 13 residues. Germline CDR1 and CDR2: SQVTM and ANQGSEA. The CDR3 sequence is CSVRDANTGELFF. As DNA, the CDR3 is TGCAGTGTCCGGGATGCGAACACCGGGGAGCTGTTTTTT.

This clonotype was observed at least ten times. The chain links TRBV6-1 to TRBJ2-7, with 7 bases that match TRBD2. The CDR3 totals 15 residues. Losses at the gene ends were 5 bases for V and 0 bases for J; bases not matched to a gene: 7. CDR1 is MNHNS and CDR2 is SASEGT in the germline V gene. The CDR3 protein is CASSTSSGPSYEQYF. CDR3 in DNA: TGTGCCAGCAGTACCTCTAGCGGCCCCTCCTACGAGCAGTACTTC.

V and J are TRBV9 and TRBJ2-1; no firm D call. V lost 2 bases, J lost 5 bases, and 8 bases lay in between. Per germline, CDR1 SGDLS and CDR2 YYNGEE. The CDR3 is made up of 13 amino acids. Here the CDR3 reads CASSVSRNNEQFF. CDR3 nucleotide sequence: TGTGCCAGCAGCGTCTCTAGGAACAATGAGCAGTTCTTC.